Listed below are T cell receptor beta chains from one sample, sequenced in a study of cytomegalovirus exposure and HLA in healthy donors. Profiled with immunoSEQ multiplex PCR; TCRdb holds only in-frame clones, not every one. The sample has approximately 42,000 clones; 81% are singletons. Material: PBMCs. Source of these receptors: a man between 45 and 60 years old in good health and CMV-seronegative. Both conserved end residues are part of each CDR3. The D gene is left open where the match is weak. Rows may omit the clone size; those that give it use once, few, many or a size class.

d_call	clone_size	v_call	cdr3_aa
-	-	TRBV28	CASSPLGGTAYGYTF
-	-	TRBV7-9	CASSPRGNDYNEQFF
-	-	TRBV7-9	CASSPAYEQYF
-	few	TRBV7-9	CASSLAAGGNTIYF
TRBD2	-	TRBV7-6	CASSLGPMTSGDTQYF
TRBD2	-	TRBV6-5	CASSYSMEREADEQYF
-	-	TRBV27	CASSLVSGYISGANVLTF
-	-	TRBV28	CASSSYYGYTF
TRBD2	-	TRBV6-6	CAGGYASGGQYNEQFF
TRBD2	-	TRBV28	CATSWASGAYEQYF
-	few	TRBV10-3	CAISVGVGPSYEQYF
TRBD1	-	TRBV4-1	CASSQVATGVYEQYF
TRBD2	-	TRBV9	CASSTGTSVPDTQYF
TRBD1	once	TRBV28	CASSRQGLGTEAFF
TRBD1	-	TRBV2	CASRRQGASTEAFF
-	-	TRBV18	CASSLYGGSSGNTIYF
-	-	TRBV6-5	CASSPFGGTYNEQFF
-	-	TRBV7-9	CASNNRNTDTQYF
-	few	TRBV28	CASITGGPTNNQPQHF
TRBD2	few	TRBV7-2	CASSLEGPSGREQFF
-	few	TRBV5-6	CASSLGVYSITGVTEAFF
TRBD2	-	TRBV7-3	CASSSSGGENEQFF
TRBD2	-	TRBV6-1	CASTQHWTRSNEQFF
-	-	TRBV10-3	CAISESTGDEKLFF
-	-	TRBV11-2	CASSFRGEVSELFF
-	-	TRBV29-1	CSVGGGALKNIQYF
-	once	TRBV21-1	CAILGGYSNQPQHF
-	-	TRBV7-3	CASSTGGIQYF
-	-	TRBV30	CAWSVTAGSTGELFF
-	-	TRBV30	CAWRASTLNTGELFF
-	-	TRBV4-3	CASSQGSSSGLGDTQYF
-	-	TRBV5-1	CASSLGGRSNQPQHF
-	-	TRBV12-5	CASGLWEATIGEQFF
-	once	TRBV7-9	CSSSLVTGAFEKLFF
TRBD1	-	TRBV25-1	CASSDPTGGNTEAFF
-	-	TRBV10-2	CASSEVTGELFF
TRBD2	once	TRBV7-2	CASSSPPGGVAKNIQYF
-	-	TRBV19	CASSIEGSSYNEQFF
-	-	TRBV19	CASRGLGLRSTEAFF
-	-	TRBV9	CASSAVPSNSPLHF
-	once	TRBV19	CASHAIGGGNQPQHF
-	-	TRBV2	CANHLTSYSEQFF
-	-	TRBV7-6	CASSLWSGPYNEQFF
-	-	TRBV9	CASSVGGGATNEKLFF